One and the same sample provided the 28 T cell receptor beta chains below, sequenced in a study of cytomegalovirus exposure and HLA in healthy donors. Primers: 60 Vbeta forward and 13 Jbeta reverse. Libraries were prepared by immunoSEQ multiplex PCR; TCRdb keeps only in-frame clonotypes and omits some of them. The table shows 140,000 or so clones, with around 73% occurring only once. The sequenced sample consisted of PBMCs. The source of these receptors is a female donor in good health and CMV-seronegative.

The J gene is TRBJ2-5, the V gene TRBV25-1; tentatively, D is TRBD2 (5 bases). V lost 0 bases and J 2 bases, leaving 19 bases between the germline ends. The CDR3 has 18 amino acids. Germline assignment: CDR1 MGHDK and CDR2 SYGVNS. The CDR3 here is CASSEYLAGDRWQETQYF. The CDR3 nucleotides read TGTGCCAGCAGTGAATATCTAGCCGGAGATCGATGGCAAGAGACCCAGTACTTC.

The J gene is TRBJ2-5, the V gene TRBV11-2; the match to TRBD2 covers 8 bases. Germline CDR1 is SGHAT and CDR2 is FQNNGV. V shed 1 base, J shed 5 bases, and the junction held 6 bases outside the gene matches. The CDR3 is made up of 15 amino acids. The CDR3 DNA sequence: TGTGCCAGCAGCTTAGGGCGGGAGGTTCGTGAGACCCAGTACTTC. As protein: CASSLGREVRETQYF.

The V and J genes are TRBV18 and TRBJ1-3; D ambiguous. Germline lookup yields CDR1 KGHSH and CDR2 LQKENI. The V end lost 7 bases, the J end lost 0 bases, and 7 bases lay between the germline ends. The CDR3 is made up of 13 amino acids. CDR3 nucleotides: TGTGCCAGCTTTGTCAGCTCTGGAAACACCATATATTTT. It translates to CASFVSSGNTIYF. Full variable domain (rest looked up from reference TRBV18 and TRBJ1-3): NAGVMQNPRHLVRRRGQEARLRCSPMKGHSHVYWYRQLPEEGLKFMVYLQKENIIDESGMPKERFSAEFPKEGPSILRIQQVVRGDSAAYFCASFVSSGNTIYFGEGSWLTVV.

The chain combines TRBV30 with TRBJ1-1; a possible D gene is TRBD1 (6 bases). V was trimmed by 8 bases and J by 4 bases, leaving 17 bases between them. Looked up from germline, CDR1 is GTSNPN and CDR2 is SVGIG (reference sequence). The CDR3 totals 13 residues. CDR3 sequence (DNA): TGTGCCCGGGTGGGGGCAGGGAGCACTGAAGCTTTCTTT. Its translation is CARVGAGSTEAFF.

Of note for this clone: One end of the junction does not line up with germline, which may come from a read error. The CDR3 DNA sequence: TGTTCCAGCAGCTTGGTCTTCGGACAGGCCACTAACTATGGCTACACCTTC. Protein product: CSSSLVFGQATNYGYTF. The chain joins TRBV7-9 to TRBJ1-2; 7 bases fit TRBD1. CDR3 size: 17 residues. Germline V gives CDR1 SEHNR, CDR2 FQNEAQ (reference sequence).

This rearrangement joins TRBV28 to TRBJ1-1; TRBD1 is a possible D gene (5 bases). The V and J ends lost 1 base and 1 base respectively, with 22 bases between them. This CDR3 spans 19 amino acids. Germline values: CDR1 MDHEN, CDR2 SYDVKM. In DNA form, the CDR3 reads TGTGCCAGCAGTTTATTCTCGGTTTCCAGGGCCGTACCGAACACTGAAGCTTTCTTT. Protein sequence: CASSLFSVSRAVPNTEAFF.

For the CDR3, the DNA is TGTGCCAGCAAGCGTTTGAACTCTGGGGCCAACGTCCTGACTTTC. Protein product: CASKRLNSGANVLTF. V and J are TRBV2 and TRBJ2-6; D is unresolved. Germline loops: CDR1 SNHLY, CDR2 FYNNEI. V was trimmed by 7 bases and J by 0 bases, leaving 10 bases between them. This CDR3 is 15 amino acids long.

This chain joins TRBV10-2 and TRBJ2-7; unclear D gene. The length of the CDR3 is 11 residues. V was clipped by 4 bases and J by 1 base, with 2 bases between them. Germline V lookup: CDR1 WSHSY, CDR2 SAAADI. The CDR3 protein is CASSASYEQYF. Written as DNA, the CDR3 is TGCGCCAGCAGTGCTTCCTACGAGCAGTACTTC.

The J gene is TRBJ2-3, the V gene TRBV19; no firm D call. This CDR3 has 13 residues. V lost 2 bases and J 4 bases, leaving 7 bases between the germline ends. Germline V gives CDR1 LNHDA, CDR2 SQIVND (reference sequence). CDR3 sequence reads: CASSINPADTQYF. The CDR3 DNA sequence: TGTGCCAGTAGTATAAATCCCGCAGATACGCAGTATTTT.

The chain joins TRBV7-8 to TRBJ1-6; D uncertain. The CDR3 loop spans 13 amino acids. CDR1 is SGHVS, CDR2 FQNEAQ, per germline. Trimming left V 5 bases short and J 9 bases short, with 11 bases between. The CDR3 sequence: CASSPRIGSPLHF. In DNA, the CDR3 is TGTGCCAGCAGCCCCCGTATCGGTTCACCCCTCCACTTT.

This chain links TRBV18 with TRBJ2-3; D is uncertain. The germline CDR1 and CDR2 sequences are KGHSH and LQKENI. With 3 bases removed from V and 0 bases from J, the gap between germline ends came to 13 bases. The CDR3 totals 16 residues. The CDR3 sequence: CASSPEAFPSTDTQYF. As DNA, the CDR3 is TGTGCCAGCTCACCGGAAGCGTTCCCTAGCACAGATACGCAGTATTTT.

The rearrangement links TRBV25-1 to TRBJ2-1; tentatively, D is TRBD2 (6 bases). This CDR3 comprises 15 residues. V lost 4 bases and J 0 bases, leaving 10 bases between the germline ends. Germline loops: CDR1 MGHDK, CDR2 SYGVNS. CDR3 coding DNA: TGTGCCAGCAGTGTCGACGGGAGCTCCTACAATGAGCAGTTCTTC. Residues: CASSVDGSSYNEQFF.

The chain is built from TRBV7-9 and TRBJ1-1; D may be TRBD1 (6 bases). CDR3 size: 13 residues. V gave up 6 bases and J gave up 5 bases, with 13 bases separating them. Germline V lookup: CDR1 SEHNR, CDR2 FQNEAQ (reference sequence). CDR3 residues: CASSSTDRTEAFF. Written as DNA, the CDR3 is TGTGCCAGCAGTAGCACCGACAGGACTGAAGCTTTCTTT. Complete variable domain (other parts from reference TRBV7-9 and TRBJ1-1): DTGVSQNPRHKITKRGQNVTFRCDPISEHNRLYWYRQTLGQGPEFLTYFQNEAQLEKSRLLSDRFSAERPKGSFSTLEIQRTEQGDSAMYLCASSSTDRTEAFFGQGTRLTVV.

The V gene is TRBV15, the J gene TRBJ2-5, with 8 bases fitting TRBD1. Trimming removed 5 bases from V and 6 bases from J; junction bases left unmatched: 11. The germline V gene has CDR1 LNHNV and CDR2 YYDKDF (reference sequence). The CDR3 contains 15 residues. DNA for the CDR3: TGTGCCACCAGCCTGGACAGGGTTGTGCAAAAGACCCAGTACTTC. Residues: CATSLDRVVQKTQYF.

The V call is TRBV5-1, the J call TRBJ2-3; 12 bases are shared with TRBD2. After removal of 4 bases from V and 0 bases from J, the junction contained 12 bases not matched to a gene. The CDR3 runs 19 residues. Looked up from germline, CDR1 is SGHRS and CDR2 is YFSETQ. The CDR3 DNA reads as TGCGCCAGCAGCCGAGGGACTAGCGGGCCCTTTTCTAGCACAGATACGCAGTATTTT. Its protein product is CASSRGTSGPFSSTDTQYF.

J is TRBJ1-4 and V is TRBV28, with TRBD1 identical over 10 bases. The V and J ends lost 4 bases and 10 bases, in that order; junction bases with no gene match: 9. This CDR3 spans 15 amino acids. The germline CDR1 and CDR2 sequences are MDHEN and SYDVKM. CDR3 loop: CASSSRDRGLIKLFF. The CDR3 DNA reads TGTGCCAGCAGTTCCCGGGACAGGGGATTGATAAAACTGTTTTTT.

This clone was observed a single time. The DNA for the CDR3 is TGCAGCGTTGAAGGCGAAAACACCGGGGAGCTGTTTTTT. This translates into CSVEGENTGELFF. The chain is built from TRBV29-1 and TRBJ2-2, with D unclear. The germline gives CDR1 SQVTM, CDR2 ANQGSEA. The CDR3 spans 13 residues. The V end lost 1 base, the J end lost 2 bases, and 5 bases lay between the germline ends.

The rearrangement joins TRBV28 to TRBJ1-2; 7 nucleotides line up with TRBD1. The CDR3 totals 14 residues. J gave up 5 bases and V 10 bases, and 13 bases lay outside the gene matches. Germline V gives CDR1 MDHEN, CDR2 SYDVKM. This CDR3 reads CATSGTGVVYGYTF. CDR3 nucleotides: TGTGCCACCTCCGGAACAGGGGTAGTATATGGCTACACCTTC.

The chain employs TRBV9 and TRBJ2-5; TRBD1 agrees at 8 bases. This CDR3 is 14 amino acids long. V was pared by 2 bases and J by 7 bases, with 7 bases of the junction left unmatched. Germline V gene data show CDR1 as SGDLS and CDR2 as YYNGEE. The CDR3 is CASSVTGGPGTQYF. The CDR3 DNA reads as TGTGCCAGCAGCGTTACAGGGGGTCCAGGGACCCAGTACTTC.

This clone was found once. Sequence at one end of the junction differs from germline and may be a read error. This CDR3 is CASSLRANYGYPF. The CDR3 nucleotides read TGTGCCAGCAGTTTAAGAGCCAACTATGGCTACCCCTTC. The J gene is TRBJ1-2, the V gene TRBV28; no definite D call. The length of the CDR3 is 13 residues. From germline, CDR1 is MDHEN and CDR2 SYDVKM.

V and J are TRBV2 and TRBJ2-4; 9 bases are shared with TRBD1. The CDR3 length is 17 residues. Germline V gene sequence: CDR1 SNHLY, CDR2 FYNNEI. Trimming at V came to 2 bases and at J to 0 bases, leaving 5 bases not matched to a gene. CDR3 sequence: CASSETGQGLAKNIQYF. In nucleotides, the CDR3 is TGTGCCAGCAGTGAAACGGGACAGGGCCTAGCCAAAAACATTCAGTACTTC.

This sequence joins TRBV19 and TRBJ1-1; 8 nucleotides match TRBD1. The CDR3 covers 14 residues. The germline gives CDR1 LNHDA, CDR2 SQIVND (reference sequence). J was trimmed by 4 bases and V by 5 bases; bases with no gene match: 6. The DNA for the CDR3 is TGTGCCAGTAGTGCGGACAGGGCGGTCACTGAAGCTTTCTTT. This gives the protein CASSADRAVTEAFF.

The chain links TRBV19 to TRBJ2-3; D is unresolved. The CDR3 is 11 residues long. Trimming cost V 6 bases and J 5 bases, with 6 bases left between them. Germline CDR1 and CDR2: LNHDA and SQIVND (reference sequence). The CDR3 coding sequence is TGTGCCAGTAGCAAAAAAGATACGCAGTATTTT. Translating it yields CASSKKDTQYF.

The V call is TRBV11-2, the J call TRBJ2-7; D is perhaps TRBD1 (6 bases). The germline V gene encodes CDR1 SGHAT and CDR2 FQNNGV. The CDR3 contains 14 residues. Trimming removed 6 bases at V and 2 bases at J, with 14 bases between. The CDR3 DNA reads TGTGCCAGCAGGGAGACAGGTTCAACCTACGAGCAGTACTTC. This translates into CASRETGSTYEQYF.

Remarks on this clone: A read error may account for a junction end that differs from germline. The V call is TRBV7-9, the J call TRBJ2-2; no definite D call. CDR1 and CDR2 (germline): SEHNR, FQNEAQ (reference sequence). The CDR3 runs 12 residues. CDR3 nucleotides: TGTTCCAGCAGCCTCGGTGGTCGCGGAATGTTTTTT. The encoded protein is CSSSLGGRGMFF.

This clone was observed once. The J gene is TRBJ1-1, the V gene TRBV15; 8 bases are shared with TRBD1. Germline V gene sequence: CDR1 LNHNV, CDR2 YYDKDF (reference sequence). After removal of 3 bases from V and 1 base from J, the junction contained 4 bases not matched to a gene. The CDR3 is 15 residues long. CDR3 sequence reads: CATSRTGVGNTEAFF. The CDR3, as DNA: TGTGCCACCAGCAGGACAGGGGTGGGGAACACTGAAGCTTTCTTT.

This clone was recorded a few times. A junction end diverges from the germline sequence, so it may reflect a read error. The CDR3 here is CASSPFQNPEAFF. The CDR3 nucleotides read TGCGCCAGCAGCCCATTTCAGAACCCTGAAGCTTTCTTT. The chain uses TRBV5-1 and TRBJ1-1; D ambiguous. Germline lookup yields CDR1 SGHRS and CDR2 YFSETQ. The CDR3 covers 13 residues.

The chain has TRBV2 and TRBJ1-6, with 11 bases matching TRBD1. The germline V gene has CDR1 SNHLY and CDR2 FYNNEI. V lost 6 bases, J lost 6 bases, and 7 bases stayed unmatched. The CDR3 spans 16 residues. This CDR3 is CASSTGTGGVNSPLHF. DNA of the CDR3: TGTGCCAGCAGCACCGGGACAGGGGGAGTTAATTCACCCCTCCACTTT.